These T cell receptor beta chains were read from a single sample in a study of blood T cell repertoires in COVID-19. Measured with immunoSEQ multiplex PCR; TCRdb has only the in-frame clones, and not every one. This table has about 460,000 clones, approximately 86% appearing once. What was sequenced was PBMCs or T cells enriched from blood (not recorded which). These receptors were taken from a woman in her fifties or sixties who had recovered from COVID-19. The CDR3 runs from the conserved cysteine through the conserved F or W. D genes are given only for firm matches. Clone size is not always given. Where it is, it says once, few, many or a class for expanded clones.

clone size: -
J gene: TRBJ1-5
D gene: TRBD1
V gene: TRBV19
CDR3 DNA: TGTGCCAGTAGTCCTAACAGGGGTTTTGGCAATCAGCCCCAGCATTTT
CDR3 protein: CASSPNRGFGNQPQHF

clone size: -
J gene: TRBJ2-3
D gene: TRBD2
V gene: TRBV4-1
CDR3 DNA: TGCGCCAGCAGCCAACGACTAGCGGGAAGCACAGATACGCAGTATTTT
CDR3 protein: CASSQRLAGSTDTQYF

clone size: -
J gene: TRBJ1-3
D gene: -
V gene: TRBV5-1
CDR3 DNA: TGCGCCAGCAGCTTGGGGTGGGACAACTCTGGAAACACCATATATTTT
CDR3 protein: CASSLGWDNSGNTIYF

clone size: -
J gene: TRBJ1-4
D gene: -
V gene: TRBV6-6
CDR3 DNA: TGTGCCAGCAGACAGGGTCAGGGTAATGAAAAACTGTTTTTT
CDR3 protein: CASRQGQGNEKLFF

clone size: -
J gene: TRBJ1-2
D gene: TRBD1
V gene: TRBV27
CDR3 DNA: TGTGCCAGCACGTCAGGGGGGACTAACTATGGCTACACCTTC
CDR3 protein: CASTSGGTNYGYTF

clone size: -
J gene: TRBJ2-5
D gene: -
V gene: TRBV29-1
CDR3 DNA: TGCAGCGTTCAGGTCCAAGAGACCCAGTACTTC
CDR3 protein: CSVQVQETQYF

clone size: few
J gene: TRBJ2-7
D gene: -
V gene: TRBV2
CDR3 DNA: TGTGCCAGCAGTGCTCAGGGAAACGAGCAGTACTTC
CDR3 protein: CASSAQGNEQYF

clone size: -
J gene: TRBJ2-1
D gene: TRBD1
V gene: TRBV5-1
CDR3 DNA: TGCGCCAGCAGTCCCGGGACAGGGTTGTATGAGCAGTTCTTC
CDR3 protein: CASSPGTGLYEQFF

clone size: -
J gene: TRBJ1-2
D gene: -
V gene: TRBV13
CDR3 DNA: TGTGCCAGCAGCTTAAGGGGATTGGAAGGCTACACCTTC
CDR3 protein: CASSLRGLEGYTF

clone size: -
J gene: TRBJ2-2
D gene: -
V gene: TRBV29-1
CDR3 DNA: TGCAGCGTTGTATCCCTAAGTAACGGGGAGCTGTTTTTT
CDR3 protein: CSVVSLSNGELFF